These 8 T cell receptor beta chains originate from one sample sequenced in a study of tumor-infiltrating lymphocytes in primary liver carcinoma. Synthesis of TCR beta cDNA was carried out from approximately 470 ng total RNA with a constant-region primer. Libraries of TCR beta came from three nested multiplex PCR rounds with slightly modified ARM-PCR. The study ran its first two PCR rounds for around 10 cycles each, using TRBV1-TRBV30 forward primers and a C-beta reverse primer. A single record per CDR3 protein comes from TCRdb applying MiXCR to the multiplex PCR reads. The data contain 250,000 to 400,000 distinct CDR3 sequences, more than 55% of them seen just once; the ten biggest clones take up roughly 9%. The researchers obtained blood RNA from unsorted whole blood and also extracted germline DNA. The source material was peripheral blood. The receptors originated from a middle-aged man with primary liver carcinoma and hepatitis B virus infection.

Points on this clonotype: This may arise from a read error, as a much more abundant clone is one base away. The J gene is TRBJ2-3, the V gene TRBV10-3, with D possibly being TRBD2 (5 bases). The V gene's germline CDR1 is ENHRY and CDR2 SYGVKD. The CDR3 sequence is 15 residues long. CDR3 sequence reads: CAMSEGYEGADTQYF. The DNA for the CDR3 is TGTGCCATGAGTGAGGGCTATGAGGGAGCAGATACGCAGTATTTT.

This clonotype was detected ten times or more. This chain uses TRBV6-1 with TRBJ2-6, with D tentatively TRBD2 (6 bases). This CDR3 is built from 14 residues. V lost 5 bases to trimming and J lost 4 bases, with 9 bases between them. Germline V lookup: CDR1 MNHNS, CDR2 SASEGT. The DNA for the CDR3 is TGTGCCAGCAGTCGGGGGACCGGGGCCAACGTCCTGACTTTC. This translates into CASSRGTGANVLTF.

Turning to this clonotype: A clone one base away is much larger, so this may be a read error. Here the CDR3 DNA reads TGTGCCTGGAGTTATGGGGAAAATCAGCTCCAGCATTTT. Protein product: CAWSYGENQLQHF. The V and J genes are TRBV30 and TRBJ1-5; D gene ambiguous. This CDR3 has 13 amino acids. Germline CDR1 and CDR2: GTSNPN and SVGIG (reference sequence). The variable domain in full, with the rest retrieved from reference TRBV30 and TRBJ1-5, is SQTIHQWPATLVQPVGSPLSLECTVEGTSNPNLYWYRQAAGRGLQLLFYSVGIGQISSEVPQNLSASRPQDRQFILSSKKLLLSDSGFYLCAWSYGENQLQHFGDGTRLSIL.

About this clonotype: One end of the junction fails to match germline, which may point to a read error. CDR3 loop: CASNLGLAGTDTLYF. The CDR3 coding sequence is TGTGCCAGCAACCTAGGACTAGCAGGAACAGATACGCTGTATTTT. This chain uses TRBV6-5 with TRBJ2-3; 8 positions match TRBD2. The CDR3 has 15 amino acids. CDR1 is MNHEY, CDR2 SVGAGI, per germline.

With regard to this clonotype: A much larger clone lies one base from this, so it may be a read error. This chain links TRBV29-1 with TRBJ2-5; D remains ambiguous. Germline CDR1 reads SQVTM; CDR2 reads ANQGSEA. The length of the CDR3 is 13 residues. Trimming stripped 2 bases from V and 5 bases from J, with 12 bases between. DNA for the CDR3: TGCAGCGTTGAACCAGGAAGTGGGGAGACCCAGTACTTC. Translation: CSVEPGSGETQYF.

This clonotype was observed a few times. The V gene is TRBV5-1, the J gene TRBJ2-7, with D hard to call. This CDR3 spans 14 amino acids. V dropped 1 base and J dropped 0 bases, with 8 bases sitting between them. The germline V gene has CDR1 SGHRS and CDR2 YFSETQ. The CDR3 is CASSLIGVSYEQYF. In nucleotides, the CDR3 is TGCGCCAGCAGCTTGATCGGTGTCTCCTACGAGCAGTACTTC.

Note on this clonotype: A much larger clone sits a single nucleotide away, making a read error possible. The chain has TRBV6-5 and TRBJ1-1; D is uncertain. This CDR3 region has 10 residues. CDR1 and CDR2 from the germline V gene are MNHEY and SVGAGI. V was cut by 9 bases and J by 11 bases, with 13 bases left in between. CDR3 residues: CARDAGLAFF. For the CDR3, the DNA is TGTGCCAGGGATGCAGGCCTGGCTTTCTTT.

V usage is TRBV6-6 and J usage is TRBJ1-2, with TRBD1 identical over 7 bases. Trimming took 1 base from V and 6 from J; bases not matched to a gene: 2. This CDR3 region has 13 residues. CDR1 is MNHNY, CDR2 SVGAGI, per germline (reference sequence). The CDR3 nucleotides are TGTGCCAGCAGTTACTACAGGGGAGATGGCTACACCTTC. Translating it yields CASSYYRGDGYTF.